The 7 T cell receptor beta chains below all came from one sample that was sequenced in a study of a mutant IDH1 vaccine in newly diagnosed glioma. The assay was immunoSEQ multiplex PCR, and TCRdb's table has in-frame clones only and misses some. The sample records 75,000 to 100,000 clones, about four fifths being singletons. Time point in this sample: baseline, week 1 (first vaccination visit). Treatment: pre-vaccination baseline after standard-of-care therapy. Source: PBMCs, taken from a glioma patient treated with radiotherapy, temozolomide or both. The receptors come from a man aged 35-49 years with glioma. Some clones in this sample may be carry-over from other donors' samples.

CDR3 region: CASSLTYNEQFF. CDR3 nucleotide sequence: TGTGCCAGCAGCCTGACCTACAATGAGCAGTTCTTC. The chain carries TRBV14 and TRBJ2-1, with unresolved D. The V end lost 4 bases, the J end lost 2 bases, and 3 bases lay between the germline ends. The CDR3 spans 12 residues. Germline assignment: CDR1 SGHDN and CDR2 FVKESK.

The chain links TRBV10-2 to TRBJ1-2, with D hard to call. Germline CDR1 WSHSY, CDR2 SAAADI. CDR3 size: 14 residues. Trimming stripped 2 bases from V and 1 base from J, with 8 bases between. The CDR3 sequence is CASSEIGDNYGYTF. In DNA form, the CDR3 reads TGCGCCAGCAGTGAGATAGGAGATAACTATGGCTACACCTTC.

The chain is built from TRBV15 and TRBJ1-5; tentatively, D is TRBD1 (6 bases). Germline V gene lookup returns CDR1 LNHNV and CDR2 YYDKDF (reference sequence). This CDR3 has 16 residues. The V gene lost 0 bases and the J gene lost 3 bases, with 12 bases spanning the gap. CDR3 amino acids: CATSRDRGVNNQPQHF. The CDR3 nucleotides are TGTGCCACCAGCAGAGACAGGGGAGTGAACAATCAGCCCCAGCATTTT.

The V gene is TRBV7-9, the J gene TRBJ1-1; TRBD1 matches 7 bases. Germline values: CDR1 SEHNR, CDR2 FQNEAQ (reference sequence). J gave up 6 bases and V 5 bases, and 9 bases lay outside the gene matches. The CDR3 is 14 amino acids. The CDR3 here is CASSLDREGAEAFF. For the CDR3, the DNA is TGTGCCAGCAGCCTCGACAGGGAGGGGGCTGAAGCTTTCTTT.

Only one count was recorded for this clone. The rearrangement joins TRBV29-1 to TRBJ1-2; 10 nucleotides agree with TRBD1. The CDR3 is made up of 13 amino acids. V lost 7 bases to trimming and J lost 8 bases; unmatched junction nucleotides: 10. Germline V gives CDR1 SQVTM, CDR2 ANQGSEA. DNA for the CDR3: TGCAGCGGCGGGAGACAGGGGGCGAGGGGCTACACCTTC. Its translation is CSGGRQGARGYTF. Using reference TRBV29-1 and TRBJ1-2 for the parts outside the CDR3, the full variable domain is SAVISQKPSRDICQRGTSLTIQCQVDSQVTMMFWYRQQPGQSLTLIATANQGSEATYESGFVIDKFPISRPNLTFSTLTVSNMSPEDSSIYLCSGGRQGARGYTFGSGTRLTVV.

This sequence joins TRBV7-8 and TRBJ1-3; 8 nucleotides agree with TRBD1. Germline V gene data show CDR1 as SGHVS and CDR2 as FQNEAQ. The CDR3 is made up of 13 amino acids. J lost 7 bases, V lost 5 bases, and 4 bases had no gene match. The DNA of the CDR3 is TGTGCCAGCAGCCCCGGACAGGGCAACACCATATATTTT. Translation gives CASSPGQGNTIYF.

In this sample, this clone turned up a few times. CDR3 nucleotides: TGTGCCAGCAGCCAGGAGGGACAAACGAACACTGAAGCTTTCTTT. This encodes CASSQEGQTNTEAFF. This chain links TRBV4-2 with TRBJ1-1; D might be TRBD1 (6 bases). The V and J ends lost 3 bases and 1 base respectively, with 12 bases between them. The CDR3 length is 15 residues. In germline, CDR1 is LGHNA, CDR2 YNFKEQ.